The 19 T cell receptor beta chains in this list originate from one sample, sequenced in a study of Graves' ophthalmopathy and Graves' hyperthyroidism. TCR beta CDR3 regions were amplified from RNA transcripts. The first-round RT-PCR employed HTBI primers together with the Qiagen OneStep RT-PCR kit. A multiplex PCR was then performed as the second round. TCRdb reanalysed the multiplex PCR reads using MiXCR and keeps one entry per CDR3 protein. Here the sample spans about 600,000 distinct CDR3 sequences, just under 40% being singletons. Sequences were obtained from peripheral blood or thyroid tissue (not recorded which). Receptors originate from an adult man with Graves' hyperthyroidism.

This chain joins TRBV27 and TRBJ2-5, with D uncertain. V lost 3 bases and J lost 5, with 16 bases in between. The germline gives CDR1 MNHEY, CDR2 SMNVEV (reference sequence). This CDR3 is 15 amino acids long. CDR3 amino acids: CASSLGSPILETQYF. The CDR3 region has the DNA TGTGCCAGCAGTTTGGGGTCCCCTATTCTCGAGACCCAGTACTTC.

This clonotype showed up many times. This rearrangement joins TRBV7-2 to TRBJ2-5; D remains unclear. This CDR3 has 15 residues. Germline CDR1 and CDR2: SGHTA and FQGNSA. Trimming pared 2 bases from V and 3 bases from J, leaving 13 bases between. CDR3 DNA: TGTGCCAGCAGCTTAACCCCTAGGCAGGAAGAGACCCAGTACTTC. Protein: CASSLTPRQEETQYF.

V and J are TRBV7-2 and TRBJ2-7; 9 nucleotides line up with TRBD2. The J call is in doubt because the DNA end fits TRBJ2-1 better. The germline V gene encodes CDR1 SGHTA and CDR2 FQGNSA. The CDR3 runs 16 residues. CDR3 nucleotide sequence: TGTGCCAGCAGCTTAGCATGGCGGGGGGGCCAGAATGAGCAGTTCTTC. This translates into CASSLAWRGGQNEQFF.

Worth noting for this clonotype: One base away lies a much larger clone, so this may be a sequencing read error. The rearrangement links TRBV19 to TRBJ1-5; tentative D call: TRBD1 (6 bases). The CDR3 has 14 amino acids. V lost 7 bases, J lost 1 base, and 11 bases lay in between. Germline V CDR1 and CDR2: LNHDA, SQIVND (reference sequence). CDR3 nucleotides: TGTGCCAGTACCCGGGGGGGCAGCAATCAGCCCCAGCATTTT. This gives the protein CASTRGGSNQPQHF.

The rearrangement joins TRBV28 to TRBJ1-5, with D unclear. V was cut by 4 bases and J by 4 bases, with 11 bases left in between. CDR3 length: 14 amino acids. Germline CDR1 MDHEN, CDR2 SYDVKM. CDR3 region: CASSSTGLNQPQHF. The DNA for the CDR3 is TGTGCCAGCAGTTCGACGGGCCTTAATCAGCCCCAGCATTTT.

This clonotype occurred a few times. The chain links TRBV10-3 to TRBJ1-5; tentative D call: TRBD1 (6 bases). CDR3 length: 16 residues. Germline V lookup: CDR1 ENHRY, CDR2 SYGVKD. V lost 0 bases and J 7 bases, leaving 16 bases between the germline ends. For the CDR3, the DNA is TGTGCCATCAGTGAGTCGCGGCTTACAGGGCGGCAGCCCCAGCATTTT. Translation: CAISESRLTGRQPQHF.

The chain carries TRBV12-3 or TRBV12-4 and TRBJ1-2; 8 bases are a match to TRBD1. This CDR3 contains 13 residues. Unmatched junction bases numbered 10, after V lost 10 bases and J lost 6 bases. The CDR3 DNA sequence: TGTGCCATTGGGGGGCAGGGGGCAGATGGCTACACCTTC. It yields the protein CAIGGQGADGYTF.

This clonotype came up many times. The chain couples TRBV7-9 to TRBJ2-5, with unresolved D. Germline V lookup: CDR1 SEHNR, CDR2 FQNEAQ (reference sequence). The V gene lost 1 base and the J gene lost 5 bases, with 14 bases spanning the gap. The CDR3 is 15 amino acids. This CDR3 is CASSLDSTSTETQYF. The CDR3 DNA is TGTGCCAGCAGCTTAGATAGTACGTCTACGGAGACCCAGTACTTC.

Note on this clonotype: A junction boundary mismatches the germline segment, possibly from a read error. This sequence joins TRBV10-3 and TRBJ1-2, with D hard to call. Germline loops: CDR1 ENHRY, CDR2 SYGVKD. This CDR3 has 16 residues. CDR3 nucleotides: TGTGCCAGCAGTCCTGGAAGGGCAGCCCGGGCGTACGGCTACACCTTC. The encoded protein is CASSPGRAARAYGYTF.

This clonotype was observed once. The chain couples TRBV24-1 to TRBJ2-5; D gene ambiguous. The germline V gene encodes CDR1 KGHDR and CDR2 SFDVKD. V shed 4 bases and J shed 1 base, with 6 bases lying between them. The CDR3 extends over 13 amino acids. The CDR3 reads CATSEWRQETQYF. For the CDR3, the DNA is TGTGCCACCAGTGAGTGGCGCCAAGAGACCCAGTACTTC.

This chain joins TRBV6-4 and TRBJ1-2; D may be TRBD1 (5 bases). V dropped 8 bases and J dropped 0 bases, with 7 bases sitting between them. This CDR3 region has 12 residues. Germline CDR1 and CDR2: MRHNA and SNTAGT. The CDR3 sequence is CASGGSNYGYTF. DNA of the CDR3: TGTGCCAGCGGGGGTTCTAACTATGGCTACACCTTC.

This chain uses TRBV19 with TRBJ2-7, with 8 bases lining up with TRBD1. There are 16 residues in the CDR3. The V segment lost 3 bases and the J segment 2 bases; nucleotides outside the gene matches: 9. In germline, CDR1 is LNHDA, CDR2 SQIVND (reference sequence). The CDR3: CASSISGGPLPYEQYF. CDR3 DNA sequence: TGTGCCAGTAGTATCTCAGGGGGCCCCCTTCCCTACGAGCAGTACTTC.

The chain employs TRBV7-9 and TRBJ2-1, with 7 bases identical to TRBD1. V was pared by 5 bases and J by 6 bases, with 4 bases of the junction left unmatched. Germline V gene sequence: CDR1 SEHNR, CDR2 FQNEAQ (reference sequence). The CDR3 length is 13 residues. The CDR3 here is CASSVSGGNEQFF. The CDR3 DNA reads as TGTGCCAGCAGCGTATCAGGGGGCAATGAGCAGTTCTTC.

CDR3 residues: CASSGQGMNEQYF. The CDR3 bases are TGTGCCAGCAGTGGGCAGGGGATGAACGAGCAGTACTTC. This chain joins TRBV2 and TRBJ2-7; D may be TRBD1 (6 bases). V shed 4 bases and J shed 5 bases, with 12 bases lying between them. The CDR3 is 13 amino acids. CDR1 and CDR2 from the germline V gene are SNHLY and FYNNEI.

This rearrangement joins TRBV7-8 to TRBJ2-5; 16 nucleotides line up with TRBD2. This CDR3 spans 18 amino acids. V shed 2 bases, J shed 4 bases, and the junction held 7 bases outside the gene matches. Germline CDR1 and CDR2: SGHVS and FQNEAQ. Here the CDR3 DNA reads TGTGCCAGCAGCTTACTCGGGACTAGCGGGGGGGCAGGAGAGACCCAGTACTTC. Translated, it gives CASSLLGTSGGAGETQYF. Complete variable domain (other parts from reference TRBV7-8 and TRBJ2-5): GAGVSQSPRYKVAKRGQDVALRCDPISGHVSLFWYQQALGQGPEFLTYFQNEAQLDKSGLPSDRFFAERPEGSVSTLKIQRTQQEDSAVYLCASSLLGTSGGAGETQYFGPGTRLLVL.

This clonotype was recorded at least ten times. V is TRBV10-3 and J is TRBJ1-2, with no clear D. The CDR3 is 14 residues long. Trimming removed 4 bases at V and 2 bases at J, with 11 bases between. Germline lookup yields CDR1 ENHRY and CDR2 SYGVKD. CDR3 sequence reads: CAISGQGKNYGYTF. In nucleotides, the CDR3 is TGTGCCATCAGTGGACAAGGCAAGAACTATGGCTACACCTTC.

As regards this clonotype: Relative to the germline gene, one junction end is altered; a read error may explain this. CDR3 loop: CASSPDGRWGTGELSF. The CDR3 region has the DNA TGTGCCAGCAGCCCGGACGGCAGATGGGGCACCGGGGAGCTGTCTTTT. The genes are TRBV6-1 and TRBJ2-2; D is perhaps TRBD1 or TRBD2 (5 bases each). From germline, CDR1 is MNHNS and CDR2 SASEGT. The CDR3 is 16 amino acids.

Remarks on this clonotype: This sequence may be a read error, since a much larger clone differs from it by one base. The chain combines TRBV10-3 with TRBJ1-2, with 11 bases fitting TRBD1. CDR1 and CDR2 from the germline V gene are ENHRY and SYGVKD. The CDR3 covers 15 residues. Germline trimming cut 5 bases from V and 1 base from J; bases unmatched to any gene: 3. CDR3 residues: CAISLGTGGNYGYTF. The CDR3 nucleotides are TGTGCCATCAGTCTCGGGACAGGGGGTAACTATGGCTACACCTTC.

This clonotype was picked up many times. V is TRBV13 and J is TRBJ1-2; 8 bases are shared with TRBD1. The V gene's germline CDR1 is PRHDT and CDR2 FYEKMQ (reference sequence). With 5 bases clipped from V and 8 bases from J, the junction kept 10 bases outside the gene matches. The CDR3 has 14 amino acids. CDR3 sequence (DNA): TGTGCCAGCAGCCAGGGACAGGCCCCGATCGGCTACACCTTC. The encoded protein is CASSQGQAPIGYTF.